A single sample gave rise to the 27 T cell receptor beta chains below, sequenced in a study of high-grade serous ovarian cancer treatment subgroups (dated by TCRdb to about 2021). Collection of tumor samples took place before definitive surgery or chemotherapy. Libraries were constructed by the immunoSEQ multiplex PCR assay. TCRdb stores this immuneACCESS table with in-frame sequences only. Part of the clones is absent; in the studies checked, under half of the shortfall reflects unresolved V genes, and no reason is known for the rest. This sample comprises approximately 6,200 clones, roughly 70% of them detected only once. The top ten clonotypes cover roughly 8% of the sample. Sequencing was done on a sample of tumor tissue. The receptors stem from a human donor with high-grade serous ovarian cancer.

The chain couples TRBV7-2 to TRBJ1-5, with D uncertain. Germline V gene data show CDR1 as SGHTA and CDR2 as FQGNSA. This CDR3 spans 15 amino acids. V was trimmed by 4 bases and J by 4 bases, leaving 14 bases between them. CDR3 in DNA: TGTGCCAGCAGCTCCCAAAGGAGCGCGAATCAGCCCCAGCATTTT. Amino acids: CASSSQRSANQPQHF.

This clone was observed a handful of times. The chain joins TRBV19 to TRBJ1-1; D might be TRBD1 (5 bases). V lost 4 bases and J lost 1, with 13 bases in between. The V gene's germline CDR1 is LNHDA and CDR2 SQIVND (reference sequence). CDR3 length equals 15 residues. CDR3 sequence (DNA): TGTGCCAGTAGTAGCCCCCGGGGGGGGAACACTGAAGCTTTCTTT. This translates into CASSSPRGGNTEAFF. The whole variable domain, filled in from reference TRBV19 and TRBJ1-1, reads DGGITQSPKYLFRKEGQNVTLSCEQNLNHDAMYWYRQDPGQGLRLIYYSQIVNDFQKGDIAEGYSVSREKKESFPLTVTSAQKNPTAFYLCASSSPRGGNTEAFFGQGTRLTVV.

CDR3 DNA sequence: TGTGCCAGCTCACTCCAGGGGGCCCTAGCTAACTATGGCTACACCTTC. The encoded protein is CASSLQGALANYGYTF. V is TRBV18 and J is TRBJ1-2, with TRBD1 matching over 8 bases. Germline V gene lookup returns CDR1 KGHSH and CDR2 LQKENI. The CDR3 has 16 amino acids. J gave up 0 bases and V 4 bases, and 7 bases lay outside the gene matches.

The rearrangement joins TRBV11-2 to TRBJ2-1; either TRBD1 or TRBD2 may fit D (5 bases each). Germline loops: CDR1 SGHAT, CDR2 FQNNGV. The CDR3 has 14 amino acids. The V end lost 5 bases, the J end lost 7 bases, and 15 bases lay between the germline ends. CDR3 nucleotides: TGTGCCAGCAGCCCAGTGGGTGGGGGAAATGAGCAGTTCTTC. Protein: CASSPVGGGNEQFF.

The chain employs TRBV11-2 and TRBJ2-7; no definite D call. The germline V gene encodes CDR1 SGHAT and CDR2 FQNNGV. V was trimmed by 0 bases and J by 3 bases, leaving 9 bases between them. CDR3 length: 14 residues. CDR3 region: CASSLEPGFYEQYF. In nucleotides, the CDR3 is TGTGCCAGCAGCTTAGAACCGGGTTTCTACGAGCAGTACTTC.

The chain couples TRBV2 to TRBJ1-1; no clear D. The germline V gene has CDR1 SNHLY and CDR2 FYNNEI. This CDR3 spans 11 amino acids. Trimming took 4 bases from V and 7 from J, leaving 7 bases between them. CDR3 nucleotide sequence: TGTGCCAGCAGTGTGGCCGGTGAAGCTTTCTTT. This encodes CASSVAGEAFF. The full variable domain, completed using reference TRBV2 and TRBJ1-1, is EPEVTQTPSHQVTQMGQEVILRCVPISNHLYFYWYRQILGQKVEFLVSFYNNEISEKSEIFDDQFSVERPDGSNFTLKIRSTKLEDSAMYFCASSVAGEAFFGQGTRLTVV.

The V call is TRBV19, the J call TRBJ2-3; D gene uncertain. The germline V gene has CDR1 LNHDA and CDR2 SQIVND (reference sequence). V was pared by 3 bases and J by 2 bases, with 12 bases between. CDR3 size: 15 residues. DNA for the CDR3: TGTGCCAGTAGTATCTTCCCCGGGTCCACAGATACGCAGTATTTT. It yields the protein CASSIFPGSTDTQYF.

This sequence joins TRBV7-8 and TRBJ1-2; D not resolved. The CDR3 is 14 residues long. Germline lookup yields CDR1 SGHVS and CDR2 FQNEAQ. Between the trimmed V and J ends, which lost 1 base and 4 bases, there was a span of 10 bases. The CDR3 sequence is CASSLGSASYGYTF. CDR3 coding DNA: TGTGCCAGCAGCTTAGGCTCAGCTAGCTATGGCTACACCTTC.

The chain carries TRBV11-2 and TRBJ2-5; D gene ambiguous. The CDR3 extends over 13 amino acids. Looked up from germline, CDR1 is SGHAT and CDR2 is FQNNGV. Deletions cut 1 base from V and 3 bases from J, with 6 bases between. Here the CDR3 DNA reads TGTGCCAGCAGCTTAGTCGTCGAAGAGACCCAGTACTTC. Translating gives CASSLVVEETQYF.

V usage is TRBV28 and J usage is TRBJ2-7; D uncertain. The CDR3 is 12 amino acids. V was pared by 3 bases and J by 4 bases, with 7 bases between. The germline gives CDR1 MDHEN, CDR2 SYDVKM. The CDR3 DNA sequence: TGTGCCAGCAGTTTTCTCATATACGAGCAGTACTTC. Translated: CASSFLIYEQYF.

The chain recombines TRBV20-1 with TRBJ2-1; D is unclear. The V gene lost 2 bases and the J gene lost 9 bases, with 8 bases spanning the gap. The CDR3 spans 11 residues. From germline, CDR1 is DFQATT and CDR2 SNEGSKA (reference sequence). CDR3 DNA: TGCAGTGCTAGACGGGTTGGTGAGCAGTTCTTC. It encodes CSARRVGEQFF.

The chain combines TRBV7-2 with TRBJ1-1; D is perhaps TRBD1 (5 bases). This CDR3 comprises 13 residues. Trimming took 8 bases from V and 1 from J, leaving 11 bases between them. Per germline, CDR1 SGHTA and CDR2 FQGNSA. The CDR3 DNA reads TGTGCCAGCCTAATCCAGGGGAACACTGAAGCTTTCTTT. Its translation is CASLIQGNTEAFF. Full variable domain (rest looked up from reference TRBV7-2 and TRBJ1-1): GAGVSQSPSNKVTEKGKDVELRCDPISGHTALYWYRQSLGQGLEFLIYFQGNSAPDKSGLPSDRFSAERTGGSVSTLTIQRTQQEDSAVYLCASLIQGNTEAFFGQGTRLTVV.

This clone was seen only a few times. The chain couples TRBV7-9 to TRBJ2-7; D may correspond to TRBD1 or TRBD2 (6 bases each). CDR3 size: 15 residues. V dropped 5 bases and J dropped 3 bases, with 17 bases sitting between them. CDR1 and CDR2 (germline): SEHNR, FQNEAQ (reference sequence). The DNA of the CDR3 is TGTGCCAGCAGCCCCGAGGGGGGAGAAGGCTACGAGCAGTACTTC. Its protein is CASSPEGGEGYEQYF.

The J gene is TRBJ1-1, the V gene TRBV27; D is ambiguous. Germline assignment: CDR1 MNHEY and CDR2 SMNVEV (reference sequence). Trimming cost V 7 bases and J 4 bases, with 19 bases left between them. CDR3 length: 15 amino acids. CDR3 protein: CASTRVGARITEAFF. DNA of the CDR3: TGTGCCAGCACCCGCGTGGGAGCGCGAATCACTGAAGCTTTCTTT.

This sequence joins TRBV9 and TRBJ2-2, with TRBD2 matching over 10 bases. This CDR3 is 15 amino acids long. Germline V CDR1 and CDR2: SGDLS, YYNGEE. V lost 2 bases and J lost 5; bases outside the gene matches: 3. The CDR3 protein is CASSVRAGGTGELFF. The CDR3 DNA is TGTGCCAGCAGCGTCAGAGCGGGGGGGACCGGGGAGCTGTTTTTT.

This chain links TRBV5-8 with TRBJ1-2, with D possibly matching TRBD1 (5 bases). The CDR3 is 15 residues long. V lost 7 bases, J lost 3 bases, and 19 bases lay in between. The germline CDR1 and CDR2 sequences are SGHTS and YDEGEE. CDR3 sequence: CASSSPGRGDYGYTF. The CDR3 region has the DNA TGTGCCAGCTCTTCCCCGGGGAGGGGTGACTATGGCTACACCTTC.

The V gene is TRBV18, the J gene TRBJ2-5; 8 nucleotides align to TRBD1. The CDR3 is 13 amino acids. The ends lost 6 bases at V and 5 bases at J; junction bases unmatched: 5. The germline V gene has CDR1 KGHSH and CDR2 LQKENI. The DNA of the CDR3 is TGTGCCAGCTCCTCGACAGGGGTGGAGACCCAGTACTTC. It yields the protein CASSSTGVETQYF.

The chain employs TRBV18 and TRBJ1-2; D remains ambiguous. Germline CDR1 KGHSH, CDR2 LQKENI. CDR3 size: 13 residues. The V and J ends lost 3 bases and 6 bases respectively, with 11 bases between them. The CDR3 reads CASSPLREDGYTF. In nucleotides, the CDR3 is TGTGCCAGCTCACCCCTCCGGGAGGATGGCTACACCTTC.

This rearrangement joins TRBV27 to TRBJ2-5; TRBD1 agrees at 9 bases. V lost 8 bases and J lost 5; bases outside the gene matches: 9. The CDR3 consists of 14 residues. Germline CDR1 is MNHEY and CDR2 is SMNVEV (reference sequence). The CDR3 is CASRGQGVGETQYF. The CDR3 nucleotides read TGTGCCAGCCGGGGACAGGGCGTGGGGGAGACCCAGTACTTC.

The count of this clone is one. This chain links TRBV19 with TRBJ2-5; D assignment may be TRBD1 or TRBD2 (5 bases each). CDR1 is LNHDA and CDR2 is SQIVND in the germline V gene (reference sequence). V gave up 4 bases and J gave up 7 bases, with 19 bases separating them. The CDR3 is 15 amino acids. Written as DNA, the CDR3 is TGTGCCAGTAGTAGATCGGGAACAGGCCAGGGGACCCAGTACTTC. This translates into CASSRSGTGQGTQYF.

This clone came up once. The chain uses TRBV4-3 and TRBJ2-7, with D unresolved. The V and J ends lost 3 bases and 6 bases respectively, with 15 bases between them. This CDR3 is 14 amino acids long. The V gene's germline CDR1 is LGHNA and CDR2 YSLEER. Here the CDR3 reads CASSHRNRPSEQYF. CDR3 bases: TGCGCCAGCAGCCACAGGAACAGACCCAGCGAGCAGTACTTC.

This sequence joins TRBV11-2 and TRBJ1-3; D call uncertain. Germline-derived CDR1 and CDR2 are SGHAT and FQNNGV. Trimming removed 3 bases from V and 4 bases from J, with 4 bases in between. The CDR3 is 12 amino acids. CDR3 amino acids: CASSFRGNTIYF. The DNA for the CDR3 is TGTGCCAGCAGCTTCAGAGGAAACACCATATATTTT.

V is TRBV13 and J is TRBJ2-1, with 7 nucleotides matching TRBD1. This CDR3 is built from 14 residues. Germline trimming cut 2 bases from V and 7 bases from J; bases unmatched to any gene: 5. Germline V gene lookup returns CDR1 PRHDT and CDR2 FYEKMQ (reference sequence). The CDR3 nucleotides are TGTGCCAGCAGCTTATTGACAGGGCTGAATGAGCAGTTCTTC. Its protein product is CASSLLTGLNEQFF.

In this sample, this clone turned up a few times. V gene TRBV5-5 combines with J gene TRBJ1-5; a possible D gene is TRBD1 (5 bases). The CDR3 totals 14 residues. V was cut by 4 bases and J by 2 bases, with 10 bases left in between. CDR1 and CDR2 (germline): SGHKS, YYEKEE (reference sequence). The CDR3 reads CASSQRDGNQPQHF. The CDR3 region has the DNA TGTGCCAGCAGCCAAAGGGACGGCAATCAGCCCCAGCATTTT.

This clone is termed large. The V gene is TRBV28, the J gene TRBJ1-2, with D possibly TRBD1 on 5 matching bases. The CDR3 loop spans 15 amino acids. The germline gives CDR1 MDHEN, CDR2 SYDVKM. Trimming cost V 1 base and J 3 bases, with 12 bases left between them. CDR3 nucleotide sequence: TGTGCCAGCAGTTTATCATATCAGGGAGACTATGGCTACACCTTC. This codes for CASSLSYQGDYGYTF.

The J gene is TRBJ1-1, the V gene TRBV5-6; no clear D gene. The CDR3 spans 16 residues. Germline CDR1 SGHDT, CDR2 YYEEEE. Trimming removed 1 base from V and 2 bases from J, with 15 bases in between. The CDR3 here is CASSLSVGRINTEAFF. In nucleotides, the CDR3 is TGTGCCAGCAGCTTGTCGGTCGGTCGGATAAACACTGAAGCTTTCTTT.

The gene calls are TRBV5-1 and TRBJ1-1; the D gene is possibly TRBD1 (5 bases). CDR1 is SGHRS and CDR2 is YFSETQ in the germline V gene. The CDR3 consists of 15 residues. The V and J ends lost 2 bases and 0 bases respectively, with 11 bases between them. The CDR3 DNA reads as TGCGCCAGCAGCTTTGGGGACGGCATGAACACTGAAGCTTTCTTT. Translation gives CASSFGDGMNTEAFF.